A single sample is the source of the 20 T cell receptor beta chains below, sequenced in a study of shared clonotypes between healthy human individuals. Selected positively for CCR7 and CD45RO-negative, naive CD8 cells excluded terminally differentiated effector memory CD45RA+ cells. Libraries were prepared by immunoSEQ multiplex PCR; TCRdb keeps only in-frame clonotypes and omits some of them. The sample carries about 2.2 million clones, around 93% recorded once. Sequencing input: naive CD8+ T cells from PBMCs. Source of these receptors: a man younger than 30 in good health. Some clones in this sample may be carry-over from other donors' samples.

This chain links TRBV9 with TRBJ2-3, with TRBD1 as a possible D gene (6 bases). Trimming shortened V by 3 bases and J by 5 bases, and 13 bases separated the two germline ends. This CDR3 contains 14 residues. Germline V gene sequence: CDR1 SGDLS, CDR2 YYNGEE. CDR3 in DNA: TGTGCCAGCAGCGAACAGGGTGTGGAAGATACGCAGTATTTT. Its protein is CASSEQGVEDTQYF. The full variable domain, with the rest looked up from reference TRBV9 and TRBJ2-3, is DSGVTQTPKHLITATGQRVTLRCSPRSGDLSVYWYQQSLDQGLQFLIQYYNGEERAKGNILERFSAQQFPDLHSELNLSSLELGDSALYFCASSEQGVEDTQYFGPGTRLTVL.

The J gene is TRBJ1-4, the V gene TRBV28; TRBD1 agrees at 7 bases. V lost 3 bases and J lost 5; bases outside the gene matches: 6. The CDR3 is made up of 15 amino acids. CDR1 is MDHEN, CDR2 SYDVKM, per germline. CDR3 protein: CASSFLTGTNEKLFF. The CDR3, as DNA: TGTGCCAGCAGTTTCCTGACAGGGACAAATGAAAAACTGTTTTTT.

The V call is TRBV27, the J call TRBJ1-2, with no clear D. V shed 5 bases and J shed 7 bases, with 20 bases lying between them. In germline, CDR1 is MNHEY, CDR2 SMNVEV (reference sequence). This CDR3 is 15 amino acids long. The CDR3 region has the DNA TGTGCCAGCAGTCCGCGGTCCTCCTGGGGTGGTGGCTACACCTTC. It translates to CASSPRSSWGGGYTF.

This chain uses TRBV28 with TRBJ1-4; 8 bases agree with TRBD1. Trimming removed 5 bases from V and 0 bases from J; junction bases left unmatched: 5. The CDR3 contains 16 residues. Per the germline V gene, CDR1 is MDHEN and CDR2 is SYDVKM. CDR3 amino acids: CASSKQGGATNEKLFF. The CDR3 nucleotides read TGTGCCAGCAGTAAACAGGGGGGAGCAACTAATGAAAAACTGTTTTTT. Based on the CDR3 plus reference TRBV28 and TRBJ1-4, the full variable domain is DVKVTQSSRYLVKRTGEKVFLECVQDMDHENMFWYRQDPGLGLRLIYFSYDVKMKEKGDIPEGYSVSREKKERFSLILESASTNQTSMYLCASSKQGGATNEKLFFGSGTQLSVL.

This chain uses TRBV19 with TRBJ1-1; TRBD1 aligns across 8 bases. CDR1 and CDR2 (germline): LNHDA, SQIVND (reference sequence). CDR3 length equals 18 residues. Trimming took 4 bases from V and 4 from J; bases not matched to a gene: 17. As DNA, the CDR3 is TGTGCCAGTAGTAGAGAAAGCAGGGGGCTTGGTGGGGGCACTGAAGCTTTCTTT. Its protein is CASSRESRGLGGGTEAFF.

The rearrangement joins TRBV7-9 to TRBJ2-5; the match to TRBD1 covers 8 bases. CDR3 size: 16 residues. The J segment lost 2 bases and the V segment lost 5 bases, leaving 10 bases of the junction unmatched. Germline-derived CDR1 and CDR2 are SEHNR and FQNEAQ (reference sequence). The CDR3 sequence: CASSPRDRGQQETQYF. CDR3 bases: TGTGCCAGCAGCCCCCGAGACAGGGGACAACAAGAGACCCAGTACTTC.

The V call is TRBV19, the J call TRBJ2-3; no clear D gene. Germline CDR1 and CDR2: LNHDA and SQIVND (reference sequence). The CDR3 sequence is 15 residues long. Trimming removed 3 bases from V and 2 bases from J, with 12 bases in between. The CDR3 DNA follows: TGTGCCAGTAGTATCGGGTTCTATTACACAGATACGCAGTATTTT. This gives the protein CASSIGFYYTDTQYF.

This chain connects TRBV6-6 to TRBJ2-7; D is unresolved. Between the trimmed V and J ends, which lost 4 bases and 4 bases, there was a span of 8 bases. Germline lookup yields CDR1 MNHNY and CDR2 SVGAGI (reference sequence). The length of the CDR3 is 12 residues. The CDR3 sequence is CASSSGLYEQYF. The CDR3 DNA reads TGTGCCAGCAGTTCCGGCTTATACGAGCAGTACTTC.

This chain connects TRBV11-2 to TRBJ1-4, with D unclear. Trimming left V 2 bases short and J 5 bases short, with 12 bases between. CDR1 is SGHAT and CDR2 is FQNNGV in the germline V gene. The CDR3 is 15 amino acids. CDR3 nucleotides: TGTGCCAGCAGCTTATTCTCCCCGCAAAATGAAAAACTGTTTTTT. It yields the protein CASSLFSPQNEKLFF. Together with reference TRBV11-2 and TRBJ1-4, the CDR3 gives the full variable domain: EAGVAQSPRYKIIEKRQSVAFWCNPISGHATLYWYQQILGQGPKLLIQFQNNGVVDDSQLPKDRFSAERLKGVDSTLKIQPAKLEDSAVYLCASSLFSPQNEKLFFGSGTQLSVL.

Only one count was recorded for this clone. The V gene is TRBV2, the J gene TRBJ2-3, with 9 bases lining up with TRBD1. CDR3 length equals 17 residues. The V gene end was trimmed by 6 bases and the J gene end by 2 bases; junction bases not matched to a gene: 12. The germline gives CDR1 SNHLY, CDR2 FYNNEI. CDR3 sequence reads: CASRPPGTGTYTDTQYF. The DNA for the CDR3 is TGTGCCAGCAGGCCTCCCGGGACAGGGACGTACACAGATACGCAGTATTTT.

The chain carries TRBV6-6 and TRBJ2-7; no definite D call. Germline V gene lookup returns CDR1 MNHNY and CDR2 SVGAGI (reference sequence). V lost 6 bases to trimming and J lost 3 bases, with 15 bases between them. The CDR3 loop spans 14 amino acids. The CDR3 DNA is TGTGCCAGCAGCGAATTAGACGGGTACTACGAGCAGTACTTC. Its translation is CASSELDGYYEQYF.

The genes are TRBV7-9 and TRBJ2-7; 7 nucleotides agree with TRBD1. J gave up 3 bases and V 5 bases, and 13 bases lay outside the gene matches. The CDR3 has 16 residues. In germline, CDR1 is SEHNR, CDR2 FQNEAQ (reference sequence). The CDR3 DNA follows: TGTGCCAGCAGCAACCGCGGACAGGCGGACTTCTACGAGCAGTACTTC. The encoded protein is CASSNRGQADFYEQYF. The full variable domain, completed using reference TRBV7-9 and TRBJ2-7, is DTGVSQNPRHKITKRGQNVTFRCDPISEHNRLYWYRQTLGQGPEFLTYFQNEAQLEKSRLLSDRFSAERPKGSFSTLEIQRTEQGDSAMYLCASSNRGQADFYEQYFGPGTRLTVT.

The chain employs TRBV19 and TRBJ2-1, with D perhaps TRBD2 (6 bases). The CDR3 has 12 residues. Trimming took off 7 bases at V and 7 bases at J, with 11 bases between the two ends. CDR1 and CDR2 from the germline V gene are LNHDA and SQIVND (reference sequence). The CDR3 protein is CASMGGVNEQFF. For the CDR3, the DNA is TGTGCCAGTATGGGGGGTGTGAATGAGCAGTTCTTC.

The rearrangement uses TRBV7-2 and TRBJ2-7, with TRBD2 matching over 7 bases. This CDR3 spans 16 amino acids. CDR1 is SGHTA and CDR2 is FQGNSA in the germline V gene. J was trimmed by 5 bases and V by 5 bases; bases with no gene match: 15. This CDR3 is CASSATPLGRGDEQYF. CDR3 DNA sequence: TGTGCCAGCAGCGCTACCCCCCTTGGTCGGGGGGACGAGCAGTACTTC.

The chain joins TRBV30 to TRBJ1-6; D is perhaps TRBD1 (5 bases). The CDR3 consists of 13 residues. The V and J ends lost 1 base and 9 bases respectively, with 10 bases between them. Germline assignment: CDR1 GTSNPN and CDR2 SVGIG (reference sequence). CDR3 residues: CAWSEDNGSPLHF. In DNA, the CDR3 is TGTGCCTGGAGTGAGGACAATGGTTCACCCCTCCACTTT.

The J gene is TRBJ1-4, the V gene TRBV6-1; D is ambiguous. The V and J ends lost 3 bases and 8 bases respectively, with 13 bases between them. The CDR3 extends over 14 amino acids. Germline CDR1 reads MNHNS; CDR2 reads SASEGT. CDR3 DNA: TGTGCCAGCAGTGAGATGTCATTTCTCGAAAAACTGTTTTTT. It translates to CASSEMSFLEKLFF.

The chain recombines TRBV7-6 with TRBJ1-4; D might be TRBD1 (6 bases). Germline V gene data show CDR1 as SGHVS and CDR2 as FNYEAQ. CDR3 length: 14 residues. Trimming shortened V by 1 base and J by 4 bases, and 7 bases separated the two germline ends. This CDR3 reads CASSLGTVNEKLFF. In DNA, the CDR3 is TGTGCCAGCAGCTTAGGGACAGTTAATGAAAAACTGTTTTTT.

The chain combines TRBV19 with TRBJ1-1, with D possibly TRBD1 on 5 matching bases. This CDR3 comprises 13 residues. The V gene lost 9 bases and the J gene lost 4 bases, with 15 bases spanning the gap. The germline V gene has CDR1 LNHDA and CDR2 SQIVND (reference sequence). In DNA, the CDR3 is TGTGCCAGCCGCCATGACAGTTTCACTGAAGCTTTCTTT. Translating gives CASRHDSFTEAFF.

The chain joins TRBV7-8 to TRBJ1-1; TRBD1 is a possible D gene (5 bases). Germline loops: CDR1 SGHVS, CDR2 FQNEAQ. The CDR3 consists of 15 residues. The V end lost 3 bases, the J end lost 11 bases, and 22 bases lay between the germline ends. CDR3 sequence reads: CASSLDKLSPKGAFF. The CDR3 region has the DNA TGTGCCAGCAGCTTGGACAAGCTCTCCCCAAAGGGGGCTTTCTTT.

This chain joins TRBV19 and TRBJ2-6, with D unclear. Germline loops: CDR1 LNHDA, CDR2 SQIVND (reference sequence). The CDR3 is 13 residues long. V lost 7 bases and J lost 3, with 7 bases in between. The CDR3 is CASTVIGANVLTF. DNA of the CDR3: TGTGCCAGTACGGTTATTGGGGCCAACGTCCTGACTTTC.